Presented here are 18 T cell receptor beta chains from one specimen sequenced in a study of blood T cell repertoires in COVID-19. Some clones are missing from TCRdb's copy, which holds only in-frame ones; the method was immunoSEQ multiplex PCR. The data show 410,000 or so clones, 80% to 90% seen once. Material for sequencing was peripheral blood. The receptors were sampled from a woman aged 25 to 39 with active or convalescent COVID-19.

V is TRBV18 and J is TRBJ2-7; 11 bases are shared with TRBD2. The germline V gene encodes CDR1 KGHSH and CDR2 LQKENI. CDR3 length equals 17 residues. J lost 1 base, V lost 0 bases, and 5 bases had no gene match. Here the CDR3 DNA reads TGTGCCAGCTCACCACCTACTCTAGCGGGAGGATCCTACGAGCAGTACTTC. The encoded protein is CASSPPTLAGGSYEQYF.

The V call is TRBV12-3 or TRBV12-4, the J call TRBJ1-1; a weak D match, TRBD1 (6 bases). The V gene lost 2 bases and the J gene lost 10 bases, with 14 bases spanning the gap. The CDR3 extends over 13 amino acids. CDR3 DNA: TGTGCCAGCAGTTTACTAACAGGGAGTGGAGCTTTCTTT. It translates to CASSLLTGSGAFF.

This sequence joins TRBV7-6 and TRBJ2-7; D may be TRBD2 (7 bases). The CDR3 consists of 16 residues. Germline values: CDR1 SGHVS, CDR2 FNYEAQ. V was trimmed by 1 base and J by 1 base, leaving 14 bases between them. The CDR3 DNA reads as TGTGCCAGCAGCTTAGGGGGGGCGGGAGCGTCCTACGAGCAGTACTTC. It translates to CASSLGGAGASYEQYF.

The genes are TRBV19 and TRBJ1-3, with 10 bases matching TRBD1. The CDR3 has 19 amino acids. CDR1 is LNHDA, CDR2 SQIVND, per germline (reference sequence). The V and J ends lost 6 bases and 0 bases, in that order; junction bases with no gene match: 14. The DNA of the CDR3 is TGTGCCAGTAGCTCCCGAGGGGACAGGGGAAAAAGCTCTGGAAACACCATATATTTT. Its translation: CASSSRGDRGKSSGNTIYF.

V is TRBV6-5 and J is TRBJ2-3; a weak D match, TRBD2 (7 bases). Germline CDR1 and CDR2: MNHEY and SVGAGI. The CDR3 runs to 13 residues. The CDR3, as DNA: TGTGTCGGAGGGGGGGGACCCACAGATACGCAGTATTTT. This translates into CVGGGGPTDTQYF.

The chain combines TRBV9 with TRBJ2-6; 7 nucleotides align to TRBD2. The V gene end was trimmed by 2 bases and the J gene end by 0 bases; junction bases not matched to a gene: 8. The germline CDR1 and CDR2 sequences are SGDLS and YYNGEE. The CDR3 has 18 residues. The chain's CDR3 is CASSVGLAESSGANVLTF. As DNA, the CDR3 is TGTGCCAGCAGCGTTGGTCTAGCGGAAAGCTCTGGGGCCAACGTCCTGACTTTC.

CDR3 residues: CASSTGVEEKLFF. The CDR3 nucleotides are TGTGCCAGCAGCACAGGGGTTGAGGAAAAACTGTTTTTT. The chain is built from TRBV5-6 and TRBJ1-4, with 7 positions matching TRBD1. The ends lost 4 bases at V and 8 bases at J; junction bases unmatched: 5. The CDR3 runs to 13 residues. The germline gives CDR1 SGHDT, CDR2 YYEEEE.

J is TRBJ2-7 and V is TRBV12-3 or TRBV12-4; weak D call: TRBD2 (6 bases). The length of the CDR3 is 13 residues. Trimming shortened V by 4 bases and J by 2 bases, and 9 bases separated the two germline ends. CDR3 coding DNA: TGTGCCAGCAGTTCCAGGACTACCTACGAGCAGTACTTC. It yields the protein CASSSRTTYEQYF.

This clone was counted a few times. This rearrangement joins TRBV6-5 to TRBJ2-2; TRBD1 agrees at 8 bases. The CDR3 is 15 residues long. J lost 7 bases, V lost 6 bases, and 10 bases had no gene match. Germline CDR1 reads MNHEY; CDR2 reads SVGAGI. The CDR3 DNA follows: TGTGCCAGCAGCGGAAGTACGACAGGGGTCGGGGAGCTGTTTTTT. It encodes CASSGSTTGVGELFF.

The chain couples TRBV30 to TRBJ1-1; 7 positions agree with TRBD1. The CDR3 is 13 amino acids. CDR1 and CDR2 from the germline V gene are GTSNPN and SVGIG (reference sequence). The junction had 4 bases not matched to a gene; V was cut back by 6 bases and J by 0 bases. The CDR3 nucleotides read TGTGCCTGCAGGGGACAGATGAACACTGAAGCTTTCTTT. This codes for CACRGQMNTEAFF.

The CDR3 sequence is CASSQSEENTEAFF. DNA of the CDR3: TGTGCCAGCAGCCAATCCGAGGAGAACACTGAAGCTTTCTTT. The rearrangement joins TRBV11-2 to TRBJ1-1; D gene uncertain. Trimming cost V 5 bases and J 1 base, with 11 bases left between them. The CDR3 has 14 residues. CDR1 SGHAT and CDR2 FQNNGV come from the germline V gene.

The chain couples TRBV30 to TRBJ1-6; tentatively, D is TRBD1 (6 bases). The CDR3 extends over 14 amino acids. Germline CDR1 is GTSNPN and CDR2 is SVGIG (reference sequence). V lost 3 bases and J lost 7, with 13 bases in between. In DNA form, the CDR3 reads TGTGCCTGGAGCGGCGCTACAGGGAATTCACCCCTCCACTTT. It yields the protein CAWSGATGNSPLHF.

The sample holds one count of this clone. The V and J genes are TRBV21-1 and TRBJ1-2; TRBD1 was called by the table and not checked on the DNA. TRBV21-1 is assigned pseudogene status. CDR3 size: 10 residues. In DNA, the CDR3 is TGTGCCAGCCACAGGGTGGGCTACACCTTC. It specifies CASHRVGYTF.

V gene TRBV14 combines with J gene TRBJ2-7; 10 positions match TRBD1. Unmatched junction bases numbered 3, after V lost 5 bases and J lost 2 bases. The CDR3 sequence is 14 residues long. CDR1 is SGHDN and CDR2 is FVKESK in the germline V gene. The DNA of the CDR3 is TGTGCCAGCAGCGCGGGACAGGGGACCTACGAGCAGTACTTC. Amino acids: CASSAGQGTYEQYF.

The J gene is TRBJ1-1, the V gene TRBV19, with D possibly matching TRBD1 (5 bases). CDR3 length equals 12 residues. Germline CDR1 is LNHDA and CDR2 is SQIVND (reference sequence). V was trimmed by 8 bases and J by 6 bases, leaving 13 bases between them. This CDR3 reads CASSDRSAEAFF. In nucleotides, the CDR3 is TGTGCCAGTTCAGACAGAAGTGCTGAAGCTTTCTTT.

The CDR3 here is CASSPLVGARTNEKLFF. In nucleotides, the CDR3 is TGTGCCAGCAGCCCTTTGGTAGGGGCGCGTACTAATGAAAAACTGTTTTTT. The gene calls are TRBV6-2 or TRBV6-3 and TRBJ1-4; TRBD1 is a possible D gene (5 bases). There are 17 residues in the CDR3. The germline gives CDR1 MNHEY, CDR2 SVGEGT. Deletions cut 6 bases from V and 2 bases from J, with 19 bases between.

The chain recombines TRBV18 with TRBJ1-1; 9 bases map to TRBD1. The CDR3 contains 14 residues. The V gene's germline CDR1 is KGHSH and CDR2 LQKENI. The V segment lost 5 bases and the J segment 4 bases; nucleotides outside the gene matches: 5. The CDR3 loop is CASSSGTGITEAFF. The CDR3, as DNA: TGTGCCAGCTCATCTGGGACAGGGATCACTGAAGCTTTCTTT.

This clone was detected only once. The CDR3: CAWSPGTVGNQPQHF. CDR3 nucleotides: TGTGCCTGGAGTCCGGGGACAGTCGGCAATCAGCCCCAGCATTTT. This chain joins TRBV30 and TRBJ1-5; the match to TRBD1 covers 7 bases. This CDR3 comprises 15 residues. Looked up from germline, CDR1 is GTSNPN and CDR2 is SVGIG (reference sequence). The V segment lost 2 bases and the J segment 2 bases; nucleotides outside the gene matches: 6.